Listed below are T cell receptor beta chains from one sample, sequenced in a study of blood T cell repertoires in COVID-19. The table came from immunoSEQ multiplex PCR; TCRdb's copy has only in-frame clones and leaves some out. The table shows roughly 200,000 clones, with 85% occurring only once. Source material: PBMCs or T cells enriched from blood (not recorded which). The receptor source for this set is a man aged 35-49 years who had recovered from COVID-19. Both conserved end residues are trimmed from each CDR3. The size entry is marked missing in some rows and otherwise reads once, few, many or a size class.

v_gene,j_gene,abundance,CDR3aa
TRBV5-4,TRBJ2-7,.,ASMEGPGTGDYEQY
TRBV28,TRBJ2-1,.,ASRPRDSNTWGSYNEQF
TRBV19,TRBJ1-4,few,ASSRGRDLREKLF
TRBV19,TRBJ1-1,.,ASSIGRVGAEAF
TRBV27,TRBJ1-1,.,ASSWDRDFETEAF
TRBV5-1,TRBJ1-1,.,ASSSEGMGGTF
TRBV5-1,TRBJ1-1,.,ASSPRLTVNTEAF
TRBV7-6,TRBJ1-6,.,ASSPRTGAFRPLH
TRBV29-1,TRBJ2-7,.,SVAAGSYEQY
TRBV5-1,TRBJ2-7,.,ASSIQGYEQY
TRBV7-9,TRBJ2-1,.,ASSIPGQGHDYNEQF
TRBV19,TRBJ2-5,.,ASSEMDRTSVETQY
TRBV21-1,TRBJ2-3,.,ASSNYFSGGLAADTQY
TRBV9,TRBJ2-2,.,ASSVSSGRNTGELF
TRBV25-1,TRBJ2-1,.,ASSDTRDRVNEQF
TRBV5-1,TRBJ1-2,.,ASSLAQGADYGYT
TRBV30,TRBJ2-7,.,AWRGDPGVNYEQY
TRBV19,TRBJ1-2,.,ASIQAAGPNYGYT
TRBV19,TRBJ1-1,.,ARKTRGNECNTEAF
TRBV19,TRBJ1-3,.,ASSPGTGAGNTIY
TRBV28,TRBJ1-2,.,ASSAGWAGYT
TRBV2,TRBJ1-5,.,ASSEQVSNQPQH
TRBV19,TRBJ1-1,.,ASSIRGGMNTEAF
TRBV5-4,TRBJ1-2,once,ASSSEARQGAFGYT
TRBV6-1,TRBJ1-2,.,ASSEARQTT
TRBV7-2,TRBJ2-1,once,ASSLEPSSGRYHNEQF
TRBV5-8,TRBJ1-2,.,ASRDRVGNYGYT
TRBV29-1,TRBJ2-1,.,SVEDIGLAVNNEQF
TRBV29-1,TRBJ2-7,once,SVVEVY
TRBV9,TRBJ2-1,.,ASSPGRMSSYNEQF
TRBV28,TRBJ1-5,.,ASSLTGNQPQH
TRBV13,TRBJ2-7,.,ASSSSDRRNYEQY
TRBV19,TRBJ2-4,.,ASSIPGSWGLAKNIQY
TRBV7-2,TRBJ2-5,once,ASSHPGGVQETQY
TRBV27,TRBJ1-1,.,ASSLSRGPLEAF
TRBV5-5,TRBJ2-7,few,ASSFRWASGSSYEQY
TRBV7-9,TRBJ1-1,.,ASSWPGQGATEAF
TRBV11-3,TRBJ2-2,few,ASSAGGNTGELF
TRBV25-1,TRBJ2-5,.,ASSYRGLETQY
TRBV19,TRBJ2-3,.,ASSKTGRTDTQY
TRBV6-6,TRBJ2-3,.,ASSSPGTDTQY
TRBV5-8,TRBJ1-4,.,ASSSLTDATNEKLF
TRBV2,TRBJ1-2,.,ASRGQGGYT
TRBV12-5,TRBJ2-1,.,ATRVRVYNEQF
TRBV3-1/TRBV3-2,TRBJ2-3,.,ASSRGSAADTQY
TRBV6-6,TRBJ2-2,.,ASSRPGTGGRSGELF